A single sample gave rise to the 21 T cell receptor beta chains below, sequenced in a study of blood T cells in healthy people across ages. Primers used in a second PCR of about 6 to 12 cycles were a sample-barcoded 5' primer and a J-beta primer mix. TCRdb reanalysed the 5' RACE reads using MiXCR and keeps one entry per CDR3 protein. Here the sample spans about 1,500,000 distinct CDR3 sequences, under 30% being singletons. The sequencing input was blood. The receptors derive from a woman between 25 and 40 years old in good health.

CDR3 sequence (DNA): TGCAGTGCAGGGCAGGGGGGTGGAGAGGGTCATGGCTACACCTTC. Translated, it gives CSAGQGGGEGHGYTF. The chain recombines TRBV20-1 with TRBJ1-2, with 7 bases identical to TRBD1. Germline V gene lookup returns CDR1 DFQATT and CDR2 SNEGSKA (reference sequence). The CDR3 is 15 amino acids. With 6 bases clipped from V and 6 bases from J, the junction kept 16 bases outside the gene matches.

This clonotype was detected ten times or more. This rearrangement joins TRBV7-8 to TRBJ2-7; tentatively, D is TRBD2 (5 bases). V dropped 4 bases and J dropped 6 bases, with 13 bases sitting between them. In germline, CDR1 is SGHVS, CDR2 FQNEAQ. The CDR3 totals 13 residues. CDR3 residues: CASSYPGIAEQYF. The CDR3, as DNA: TGTGCCAGCAGCTACCCCGGGATCGCCGAGCAGTACTTC.

In its sample, this clonotype was seen a few times. This chain links TRBV4-3 with TRBJ2-7; D not resolved. The CDR3 sequence is 14 residues long. V was trimmed by 4 bases and J by 2 bases, leaving 12 bases between them. Germline V CDR1 and CDR2: LGHNA, YSLEER. CDR3 amino acids: CASSLNFGTYEQYF. The CDR3 bases are TGCGCCAGCAGCCTCAATTTTGGGACCTACGAGCAGTACTTC.

The rearrangement links TRBV5-5 to TRBJ2-1, with 12 bases that match TRBD2. This CDR3 comprises 14 residues. The V gene's germline CDR1 is SGHKS and CDR2 YYEKEE (reference sequence). J was trimmed by 8 bases and V by 2 bases; bases with no gene match: 2. CDR3 amino acids: CASSFPSGRDEQFF. In DNA, the CDR3 is TGTGCCAGCAGCTTTCCTAGCGGGAGGGATGAGCAGTTCTTC.

This clonotype was recorded a few times. Germline is not matched at one junction end, which may reflect a read error. J is TRBJ2-6 and V is TRBV7-9, with 7 bases that match TRBD1. CDR1 and CDR2 from the germline V gene are SEHNR and FQNEAQ (reference sequence). The CDR3 contains 17 residues. The CDR3 DNA sequence: TGTGCCAGCAGCTTAGCGCGAGGGGGCTCTGGGGCCAACGTCCGGACTTTC. Amino acids: CASSLARGGSGANVRTF.

This clonotype came up a few times. The CDR3 DNA reads as TGCGCCAGCAGCTTGGCCCCTGTGCGGGGGACGACAGATACGCAGTATTTT. This gives the protein CASSLAPVRGTTDTQYF. The chain couples TRBV5-1 to TRBJ2-3, with TRBD2 matching 7 bases. The germline V gene encodes CDR1 SGHRS and CDR2 YFSETQ. The CDR3 extends over 17 amino acids. V lost 0 bases, J lost 3 bases, and 10 bases stayed unmatched.

A word on this clonotype: The final CDR3 position lacks the conserved phenylalanine or tryptophan, pointing to a likely read error. This chain's CDR3 is CSVDGPSYEQYY. CDR3 bases: TGCAGCGTTGATGGGCCTTCCTACGAGCAGTACTAC. The chain couples TRBV29-1 to TRBJ2-7, with no clear D. Germline CDR1 and CDR2: SQVTM and ANQGSEA. V shed 3 bases and J shed 1 base, with 7 bases lying between them. The CDR3 loop spans 12 amino acids.

V usage is TRBV7-2 and J usage is TRBJ2-3; the D is unclear. This CDR3 has 13 amino acids. Per germline, CDR1 SGHTA and CDR2 FQGNSA. V lost 5 bases and J 4 bases, leaving 10 bases between the germline ends. CDR3 protein: CASSARFPDTQYF. CDR3 DNA sequence: TGTGCCAGCAGCGCCCGGTTCCCAGATACGCAGTATTTT. The whole variable domain, filled in from reference TRBV7-2 and TRBJ2-3, reads GAGVSQSPSNKVTEKGKDVELRCDPISGHTALYWYRQSLGQGLEFLIYFQGNSAPDKSGLPSDRFSAERTGGSVSTLTIQRTQQEDSAVYLCASSARFPDTQYFGPGTRLTVL.

This chain uses TRBV29-1 with TRBJ2-4; 7 bases map to TRBD2. The assigned J gene may be wrong: the sequence end matches TRBJ2-7 better. CDR3 length: 14 residues. Germline CDR1 reads SQVTM; CDR2 reads ANQGSEA. CDR3 DNA sequence: TGCAGCGGCCTGTGGGGGGGATTCAACTACGAGCAGTACTTC. Protein product: CSGLWGGFNYEQYF.

In its sample, this clonotype was seen many times. The rearrangement joins TRBV4-3 to TRBJ2-5; D is perhaps TRBD2 (5 bases). The V end was cut by 0 bases, the J end by 5 bases, with 13 bases between. The length of the CDR3 is 15 residues. Germline CDR1 reads LGHNA; CDR2 reads YSLEER. The CDR3 spells CASSQDKASRETQYF. The CDR3 DNA follows: TGCGCCAGCAGCCAAGATAAGGCTAGCAGGGAGACCCAGTACTTC.

This clonotype has more than one count but fewer than ten. This chain connects TRBV5-1 to TRBJ2-5; the D gene is possibly TRBD2 (5 bases). V was cut by 4 bases and J by 3 bases, with 13 bases left in between. Per the germline V gene, CDR1 is SGHRS and CDR2 is YFSETQ. The CDR3 sequence is 14 residues long. CDR3 in amino acids: CASSPVAGEETQYF. CDR3 bases: TGCGCCAGCAGCCCAGTGGCGGGCGAAGAGACCCAGTACTTC.

The V gene is TRBV9, the J gene TRBJ2-2; 7 bases fit TRBD1. V shed 2 bases and J 8 bases; nucleotides not matched to a gene: 12. Per germline, CDR1 SGDLS and CDR2 YYNGEE. The CDR3 is 16 residues long. The CDR3 DNA follows: TGTGCCAGCAGCGTTGGACAGGCCGTAACTCGGGGGGAGCTGTTTTTT. Encoded protein: CASSVGQAVTRGELFF.

As for this clonotype: Being one base from a much bigger clone, this may be a read error. This chain links TRBV3-1 with TRBJ2-1, with 9 positions matching TRBD2. The J call is doubtful: the DNA matches TRBJ2-7 better. Germline CDR1 is LGHDT and CDR2 is YNNKEL (reference sequence). The CDR3 has 16 amino acids. The CDR3 protein is CASSQGGTSSYNEQYF. The CDR3 coding sequence is TGTGCCAGCAGCCAAGGGGGGACTAGCTCCTACAATGAGCAGTACTTC.

The chain links TRBV10-2 to TRBJ1-5; no clear D. Germline V CDR1 and CDR2: WSHSY, SAAADI. V was clipped by 3 bases and J by 4 bases, with 10 bases between them. The CDR3 is 14 amino acids. CDR3 DNA sequence: TGCGCCAGCAGTGATGCGAGGTTAAATCAGCCCCAGCATTTT. Translation: CASSDARLNQPQHF.

The rearrangement joins TRBV5-1 to TRBJ2-7, with unresolved D. Germline V gene lookup returns CDR1 SGHRS and CDR2 YFSETQ. Between the trimmed V and J ends, which lost 4 bases and 0 bases, there was a span of 14 bases. The CDR3 sequence is 15 residues long. CDR3 DNA sequence: TGCGCCAGCAGCCCCATCCCCCTCAGCTCCTACGAGCAGTACTTC. This translates into CASSPIPLSSYEQYF.

Here the CDR3 DNA reads TGCGCCAGCAGCTTGGAAGGTGGGGGAAGTGGCGGCTACACCTTC. It is translated as CASSLEGGGSGGYTF. J is TRBJ1-2 and V is TRBV5-1, with D perhaps matching TRBD1 (5 bases). The CDR3 is 15 residues long. Trimming took 0 bases from V and 8 from J, leaving 17 bases between them. From germline, CDR1 is SGHRS and CDR2 YFSETQ.

The chain recombines TRBV15 with TRBJ1-1; TRBD1 might be the D (6 bases). Deletions cut 0 bases from V and 0 bases from J, with 8 bases between. CDR3 length: 15 amino acids. In germline, CDR1 is LNHNV, CDR2 YYDKDF (reference sequence). As DNA, the CDR3 is TGTGCCACCAGCAGAGAGGGGGGCGTGAACACTGAAGCTTTCTTT. Amino acid sequence: CATSREGGVNTEAFF.

The sample holds many counts of this clonotype. The chain carries TRBV12-3 or TRBV12-4 and TRBJ1-2, with 9 bases lining up with TRBD1. The CDR3 is 13 residues long. After removal of 6 bases from V and 8 bases from J, the junction contained 7 bases not matched to a gene. CDR3 protein: CASSLRTGVGYTF. The CDR3 DNA sequence: TGTGCCAGCAGCCTCCGGACAGGGGTAGGCTACACCTTC.

About this clonotype: The germline gene is not matched at one end of the junction; a read error may be the cause. The V and J genes are TRBV7-2 and TRBJ1-5, with D unresolved. From germline, CDR1 is SGHTA and CDR2 FQGNSA. The CDR3 totals 15 residues. CDR3 coding DNA: TGTGCCAGCGGCTTATGGGGAGTGGCCGATCAGCCCCAGCATTTT. Residues: CASGLWGVADQPQHF.

As for this clonotype: Just one base apart from a much larger clone, this may be a read error. The rearrangement links TRBV12-3 or TRBV12-4 to TRBJ2-4; TRBD1 aligns across 9 bases. The CDR3 runs 17 residues. V gave up 6 bases and J gave up 0 bases; unmatched junction bases: 9. The CDR3 nucleotides read TGTGCCAGCAGCACCGGGACAGGGAGCCTAGCCAAAAACATTCAGTACTTC. Its protein product is CASSTGTGSLAKNIQYF.

V usage is TRBV6-1 and J usage is TRBJ1-1; TRBD1 matches 7 bases. J gave up 4 bases and V 5 bases, and 7 bases lay outside the gene matches. This CDR3 has 14 amino acids. In germline, CDR1 is MNHNS, CDR2 SASEGT. Here the CDR3 reads CASSRQGRTTEAFF. The DNA for the CDR3 is TGTGCCAGCAGTAGACAGGGACGTACCACTGAAGCTTTCTTT.